This TCR beta chain emerged from a study of blood T cell repertoires in COVID-19. About the study: Acute and convalescent COVID-19 samples came from the United States, Italy and Spain.

This CDR3 spans 15 amino acids. CDR1 MNHEY and CDR2 SVGAGI come from the germline V gene. V shed 6 bases, J shed 4 bases, and the junction held 7 bases outside the gene matches. Those who participated ranged in age from roughly 18 to 95 years and resided in 20 to 25 US areas. In assigning cohorts, the study relied on participant-reported clinical history. Produced via immunoSEQ multiplex PCR; TCRdb's table is partial and in-frame only. The sample contains 200,000 or so clones, roughly four fifths of which appear only once. Source material: PBMCs or T cells enriched from blood (not recorded which). This receptor was obtained from a woman in her forties or fifties who had been exposed to COVID-19. The V and J genes are TRBV6-5 and TRBJ2-3; 10 bases are a match to TRBD1. DNA for the CDR3: TGTGCCAGCAGCCCCGGGACAGGGGATTCAGATACGCAGTATTTT. It yields the protein CASSPGTGDSDTQYF.